This TCR beta chain was identified in a study of cytomegalovirus exposure and HLA in healthy donors. Study conclusions and caveats: There was a cluster of highly shared sequence variants that was likely a sequencing artifact. Among CMV-associated TCR beta chains, most appeared HLA-restricted in a later analysis.

The PCR contained 60 Vbeta and 13 Jbeta primers. Data came from immunoSEQ multiplex PCR; TCRdb stores just in-frame clones and leaves some out. The sample includes some 190,000 clones, less than 90% of them seen just once. The CDR3 is 15 amino acids. With 5 bases clipped from V and 6 bases from J, the junction kept 11 bases outside the gene matches. Germline values: CDR1 MNHEY, CDR2 SVGAGI. Details on this clone: Its target is unknown.

The source material was PBMCs. The chain has TRBV6-5 and TRBJ2-7; 9 bases are a match to TRBD2. The origin of this receptor is a woman aged 25 to 39 in good health and CMV-seronegative. The chain's CDR3 is CASSPSGAGGVEQYF. CDR3 sequence (DNA): TGTGCCAGCAGTCCCTCGGGAGCGGGGGGCGTCGAGCAGTACTTC.